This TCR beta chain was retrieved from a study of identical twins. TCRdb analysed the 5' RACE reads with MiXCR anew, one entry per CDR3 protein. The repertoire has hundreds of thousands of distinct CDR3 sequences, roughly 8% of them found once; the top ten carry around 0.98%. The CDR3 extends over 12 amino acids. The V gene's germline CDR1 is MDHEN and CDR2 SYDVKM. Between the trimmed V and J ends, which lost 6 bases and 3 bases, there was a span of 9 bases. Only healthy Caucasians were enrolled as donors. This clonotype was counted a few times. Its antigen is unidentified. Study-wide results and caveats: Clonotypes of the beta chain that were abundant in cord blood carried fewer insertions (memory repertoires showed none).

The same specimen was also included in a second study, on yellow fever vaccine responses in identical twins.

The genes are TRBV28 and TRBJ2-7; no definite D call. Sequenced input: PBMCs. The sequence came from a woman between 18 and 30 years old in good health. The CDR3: CASREHIYEQYF. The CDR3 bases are TGTGCCAGCAGAGAGCACATCTACGAGCAGTACTTC.